A selection of T cell receptor beta chains follows, all from one sample in a study of CD8 T cells in Susac syndrome. From the immunoSEQ multiplex PCR reads, TCRdb called clonotypes with MiXCR, one entry per CDR3 protein. The sample carries roughly 150,000 distinct CDR3 sequences, about 94% recorded once. Sequences were obtained from CD8+ T cells from PBMCs. The receptors were sampled from a human donor with multiple sclerosis. Both conserved end residues are part of each CDR3. The D gene is left open where the match is weak. Only some rows state a clone size, as once, few, many or a class for expanded clones.

j_call,d_call,v_call,clone_size,cdr3_aa,cdr3_nt
TRBJ2-1,NA,TRBV7-8,NA,CASSWDRSSYNEQFF,TGTGCCAGCAGCTGGGATAGGAGCTCCTACAATGAGCAGTTCTTC
TRBJ2-1,TRBD2,TRBV20-1,NA,CSAPGLAGDSYNEQFF,TGCAGTGCGCCGGGACTAGCGGGCGACTCCTACAATGAGCAGTTCTTC
TRBJ1-2,NA,TRBV13,NA,CASRELYGYTF,TGTGCCAGCAGAGAACTCTATGGCTACACCTTC
TRBJ2-7,NA,TRBV29-1,NA,CSVVGPIGGSSSYEQYF,TGCAGCGTTGTGGGACCGATAGGGGGATCCAGCTCCTACGAGCAGTACTTC
TRBJ2-7,NA,TRBV5-6,once,CASSDGNSYEQYF,TGTGCCAGCAGCGATGGGAACTCCTACGAGCAGTACTTC
TRBJ1-2,NA,TRBV6-2/TRBV6-3,NA,CASSYFSDSSYGYTF,TGTGCCAGCAGTTACTTTTCGGACAGCAGCTATGGCTACACCTTC
TRBJ2-3,NA,TRBV29-1,few,CSANTGTRGTDTQYF,TGCAGCGCCAACACCGGGACACGAGGCACAGATACGCAGTATTTT
TRBJ2-7,TRBD1,TRBV11-2,NA,CASSDRDRRSPYEQYF,TGTGCCAGCAGCGACCGGGACAGGCGCTCCCCCTACGAGCAGTACTTC
TRBJ2-3,TRBD1,TRBV20-1,NA,CSARDRRDSLQSDTQYF,TGCAGTGCTAGAGATCGTCGGGACAGTCTACAGTCGGATACGCAGTATTTT
TRBJ1-1,NA,TRBV4-2,once,CASSQTAITEAFF,TGTGCCAGCAGCCAAACAGCCATCACTGAAGCTTTCTTT
TRBJ1-6,NA,TRBV5-6,NA,CASSWGKSDNSPLHF,TGTGCCAGCAGCTGGGGCAAGTCAGATAATTCACCCCTCCACTTT
TRBJ2-5,TRBD1,TRBV9,NA,CASSADRGVKTQYF,TGTGCCAGCAGCGCGGACAGGGGAGTAAAGACCCAGTACTTC
TRBJ1-4,NA,TRBV7-9,once,CASSFSRLEKLFF,TGTGCCAGCAGCTTTTCTCGCCTTGAAAAACTGTTTTTT
TRBJ2-5,NA,TRBV13,NA,CASSLYGGLEETQYF,TGTGCCAGCAGCTTGTACGGGGGGCTGGAGGAGACCCAGTACTTC
TRBJ1-1,NA,TRBV19,once,CASTDTARGPF,TGTGCCAGTACCGATACAGCTAGAGGTCCCTTT
TRBJ1-1,TRBD1,TRBV5-6,NA,CASLSAGGPEAFF,TGTGCCAGCCTTTCGGCAGGGGGCCCTGAAGCTTTCTTT
TRBJ1-2,NA,TRBV3-1,NA,CASSQAVGSGGYTF,TGTGCCAGCAGCCAAGCCGTGGGTTCAGGTGGCTACACCTTC
TRBJ1-1,NA,TRBV5-1,once,CASSAEEDFTEAFF,TGCGCCAGCAGCGCGGAAGAGGATTTCACTGAAGCTTTCTTT
TRBJ2-3,NA,TRBV6-1,NA,CASRGTALSSTDTQYF,TGTGCCAGCAGGGGGACGGCACTCTCTAGCACAGATACGCAGTATTTT
TRBJ1-2,NA,TRBV2,NA,CASSVRTTGGDGYTF,TGTGCCAGCAGTGTGCGAACGACGGGGGGAGATGGCTACACCTTC
TRBJ1-2,NA,TRBV3-1,NA,CASSQEVLRGTNYGYTF,TGTGCCAGCAGCCAAGAGGTTCTGAGAGGGACTAACTATGGCTACACCTTC
TRBJ2-2,NA,TRBV15,NA,CATSREGAGELFF,TGTGCCACCAGCCGGGAAGGGGCCGGGGAGCTGTTTTTT
TRBJ2-2,NA,TRBV9,NA,CASSVDTGELFF,TGTGCCAGCAGCGTAGACACCGGGGAGCTGTTTTTT
TRBJ2-6,NA,TRBV7-8,NA,CASSLAAGRLSGANVLTF,TGTGCCAGCAGCTTAGCGGCAGGGAGGCTCTCTGGGGCCAACGTCCTGACTTTC
TRBJ1-2,NA,TRBV15,NA,CATSLRAKRPYTF,TGTGCCACCAGTCTCCGGGCCAAGCGGCCCTACACCTTC
TRBJ1-2,NA,TRBV9,NA,CASEGYGYTF,TGTGCCAGCGAGGGTTACGGCTACACCTTC
TRBJ1-5,NA,TRBV7-9,few,CASSLGSGQPQHF,TGTGCCAGCAGCTTGGGTTCCGGTCAGCCCCAGCATTTT
TRBJ2-5,TRBD1,TRBV20-1,NA,CSATKGQGASLETQYF,TGCAGTGCTACAAAGGGGCAGGGGGCGTCTTTGGAGACCCAGTACTTC
TRBJ1-4,NA,TRBV30,NA,CAWSGGSYATNEKLFF,TGTGCCTGGAGTGGTGGCAGTTACGCAACTAATGAAAAACTGTTTTTT
TRBJ2-1,NA,TRBV15,NA,CATSRGIDEQFF,TGTGCCACCAGCAGAGGAATCGATGAGCAGTTCTTC
TRBJ1-1,NA,TRBV7-9,NA,CASSWRWTEAFF,TGTGCCAGCAGCTGGCGGTGGACTGAAGCTTTCTTT
TRBJ1-4,NA,TRBV30,NA,CAWSVYKGINEKLFF,TGTGCCTGGAGTGTATATAAGGGAATTAATGAAAAACTGTTTTTT
TRBJ2-5,NA,TRBV2,NA,CASTDLGLDETQYF,TGTGCCAGCACCGACTTGGGTTTGGACGAGACCCAGTACTTC
TRBJ2-7,NA,TRBV27,NA,CASIRGGEQYF,TGTGCCAGTATAAGAGGGGGCGAGCAGTACTTC
TRBJ1-1,NA,TRBV19,NA,CASTDHRDEAFF,TGTGCCAGTACGGACCACAGGGACGAAGCTTTCTTT
TRBJ2-1,NA,TRBV27,NA,CASSLESIKAAYNEQFF,TGTGCCAGCAGTTTAGAAAGCATAAAAGCAGCGTACAATGAGCAGTTCTTC
TRBJ2-5,TRBD2,TRBV11-2,NA,CASSHPGEGSQETQYF,TGTGCCAGCAGCCATCCCGGGGAGGGGAGTCAAGAGACCCAGTACTTC
TRBJ2-1,NA,TRBV4-2,NA,CASSLRQVSEQFF,TGTGCCAGCAGCCTTCGACAGGTTTCTGAGCAGTTCTTC
TRBJ1-6,NA,TRBV27,few,CASNLGGNSPLHF,TGTGCCAGCAACTTGGGGGGGAATTCACCCCTCCACTTT
TRBJ2-7,TRBD1,TRBV9,NA,CASSVGQGNEQYF,TGTGCCAGCAGCGTAGGACAGGGGAACGAGCAGTACTTC
TRBJ1-1,NA,TRBV30,once,CAWSTTYLNTEAFF,TGTGCCTGGAGTACAACCTACTTGAACACTGAAGCTTTCTTT
TRBJ2-3,TRBD2,TRBV11-1,NA,CASSLGNRLAGQPSTDTQYF,TGTGCCAGCAGCTTAGGGAATCGACTAGCGGGGCAGCCTAGCACAGATACGCAGTATTTT
TRBJ2-1,TRBD1,TRBV20-1,NA,CSAFDRGQNNEQFF,TGCAGTGCTTTCGACAGGGGCCAAAACAATGAGCAGTTCTTC
TRBJ2-1,NA,TRBV12-3/TRBV12-4,NA,CASSLNLSPYNEQFF,TGTGCCAGCAGTTTAAATTTGTCTCCCTACAATGAGCAGTTCTTC
TRBJ2-7,TRBD1,TRBV7-9,NA,CASSLGGGPRQGYEQYF,TGTGCCAGCAGCTTAGGGGGCGGCCCCAGACAGGGGTACGAGCAGTACTTC
TRBJ1-5,TRBD1,TRBV3-1,NA,CASSQDWTGQPQHF,TGTGCCAGCAGCCAAGATTGGACAGGGCAGCCCCAGCATTTT
TRBJ1-2,NA,TRBV9,NA,CASSVKLQGYGYTF,TGTGCCAGCAGCGTAAAACTCCAGGGGTATGGCTACACCTTC
TRBJ2-3,NA,TRBV28,NA,CASTFDDSTDTQYF,TGTGCCAGCACTTTCGATGATAGCACAGATACGCAGTATTTT
TRBJ2-3,NA,TRBV3-1,NA,CASSQPVGPPADTQYF,TGTGCCAGCAGCCAACCCGTAGGACCGCCCGCAGATACGCAGTATTTT
TRBJ1-5,NA,TRBV25-1,NA,CASSELGGSTQHF,TGTGCCAGCAGTGAATTGGGGGGTAGTACCCAGCATTTT
TRBJ1-2,NA,TRBV25-1,NA,CASSRGPGYTF,TGTGCCAGCAGTCGGGGCCCAGGCTACACCTTC
TRBJ1-1,NA,TRBV2,NA,CASSRQFGNTEAFF,TGTGCCAGCAGCCGACAGTTCGGGAACACTGAAGCTTTCTTT
TRBJ2-7,TRBD1,TRBV12-3/TRBV12-4,once,CASTTSGRGLYEQYF,TGTGCCAGCACTACGTCGGGCAGGGGGCTCTACGAGCAGTACTTC
TRBJ1-1,NA,TRBV4-1,NA,CASSHPGSEAFF,TGCGCCAGCAGCCACCCCGGCAGTGAAGCTTTCTTT
TRBJ2-7,TRBD1,TRBV9,NA,CASSITTGGEEQYF,TGTGCCAGCAGCATCACGACAGGGGGGGAAGAGCAGTACTTC
TRBJ2-7,NA,TRBV6-2/TRBV6-3,NA,CASSYGGPYEQYF,TGTGCCAGCAGTTATGGAGGTCCCTACGAGCAGTACTTC
TRBJ2-5,TRBD2,TRBV5-1,NA,CASSLASSGGEETQYF,TGCGCCAGCAGCTTGGCAAGCAGCGGGGGGGAAGAGACCCAGTACTTC
TRBJ2-3,TRBD2,TRBV29-1,NA,CSVAWLAGGPITDTQYF,TGCAGCGTTGCGTGGCTAGCGGGGGGCCCAATCACAGATACGCAGTATTTT
TRBJ2-1,NA,TRBV10-3,NA,CAISEFSHEQFF,TGTGCCATCAGTGAGTTTTCACACGAGCAGTTCTTC